This T cell receptor (beta chain) was captured in a study of blood T cells in healthy people across ages (dated by TCRdb to the mid-2010s). Notes on the research overall: In model experiments, template switching captured roughly one uniquely barcoded TCR beta cDNA molecule for every two T cells. Using deep sequencing normalized with unique cDNA molecular identifiers, the study measured how TCR beta repertoire diversity changes with age. Donors were grouped into four age groups: young (average 16 years), middle-aged (roughly 38), aged (approximately 67) and long-lived (approximately 82). Two additional independent replicas of 1 million unique cDNA reads from the same blood draw were analyzed for two donors (one aged 18 to 30 and one aged 80 or older). What the authors observed across the whole study: The percentage of naive T cells measured by flow cytometry correlated strongly with observed TCR beta diversity. Donor CMV infection status was unknown, potentially confounding age-related changes in expanded clonotypes. Observed TCR beta diversity per million T cells fell roughly linearly with age, and a significant reduction was already apparent by age about 43. Compared with the aged group, more naive CD4+ T cells, fewer expanded clones and increased TCR diversity were shown by the long-lived group, suggesting age selection. Bulk unsorted PBMC profiling prevented conclusive comparison of naive and antigen-experienced compartments. Estimates of total diversity based on one million sequenced T cells were considered lower bounds and underestimates.

The library was prepared using 5' RACE. Sequencing was performed on an Illumina HiSeq 2500. The second PCR ran for roughly 7 to 11 cycles and used a J-beta primer mix along with a sample-barcoded 5' primer. A unique molecular identifier was introduced onto each TCR beta cDNA molecule by a template-switch 5' adaptor carrying 12 random nucleotides. At least 2.5 million CDR3-containing paired-end reads were obtained from each sample. The Mint cDNA synthesis kit, primed by a TRBC-specific oligonucleotide, was used to synthesize first-strand cDNA from all RNA. All cDNA was treated with uracil-DNA glycosylase and then went through a first 18-cycle PCR with the universal primers M1SS and BC2_uni_R. The study's processing was this. For normalization, 1 million high-quality reads were randomly selected from each sample, with every read carrying a distinct molecular identifier. Instead of being binned into consensus sequences, reads with shared molecular identifiers were discarded. MiTCR, set to a Q25 quality threshold and the strictest error-elimination algorithm, was used for CDR3 identification, clonotype clustering and error correction. A nonparametric unseen species model with Euler transformation was used to estimate lower-bound total TCR beta diversity. TCRdb reanalyzed the raw reads on its own, using fastp at Q25 for trimming and MiXCR for clone calling, and kept in-frame beta chains. Every distinct CDR3 protein forms one entry, paired with its most common genes and DNA. These V and J calls are TCRdb output, not the study's own analysis. In all, the sample holds 500,000 to 650,000 distinct CDR3 sequences, and about 27% of those were seen once. The top ten hold under 4.5% of the sample.

The CDR3 sequence holds 16 residues, the cysteine and phenylalanine included. Of all the DNA, just the CDR3 is kept, 48 bases in frame from base 1. The V end loses 5 bases and the J end loses 0 bases, and a stretch of 11 bases separates them. For CDR1 and CDR2, the germline V gene lists SGHDN and FVKESK. Donors were approximately 42 systemically healthy Caucasian individuals from Russia aged 6 to 90 years. Each donor gave 8 to 10 milliliters of peripheral blood, drawn into EDTA-treated Vacutainer tubes. Ficoll-Paque density-gradient centrifugation was used to isolate PBMCs, with at least 7 million per sample. Total RNA was extracted from PBMCs with Trizol reagent, with at least 5.5 micrograms obtained per sample. The percentages of naive CD45RAhigh/CD27high T cells were determined by flow cytometry on a PBMC aliquot from every donor. A remark on this clonotype: Its antigen is still unknown. No base-level quality is on record; no much larger clone is a single base apart.

This sample was shared with a second study, whose subject was T cells of mothers and their children. As that second study puts it: Nine systemically healthy Caucasian individuals served as donors, namely three mothers together with their six children. cDNA synthesis used all of the extracted RNA, with 1.5 ug of RNA in each 15 ul reaction. In the second PCR, the M1S primer introduced both the sample barcodes and 2-4 random nucleotides. More than 9 million TCR beta CDR3 reads were obtained from each mother, and roughly 3.1 million reads were obtained from each child. TCR recombination output is similarly shaped by thymic selection in related and unrelated pairs, with a minor effect exerted by inherited differences. Normalized repertoire overlap was always found to be slightly, but never significantly, higher in related mother-child pairs than in unrelated mother-child pairs. No persistent microchimeric T cell clones were found, with a detection sensitivity of 85 to 100 clones per million clonotypes. In the study, deep NGS was used to compare the TCR beta repertoires of mothers and children, and features distinguishing related mother-child pairs from unrelated individuals were sought. On average, the children were approximately 11 +/- 4 years old, while the mothers were roughly 40 +/- 4 years old. Libraries were sequenced on Illumina HiSeq 2000 with 100+100 nt paired-end reads after adapter ligation with NEBNext reagents. Mother and child libraries were prepared a month apart and sequenced in separate runs to prevent cross-contamination. For each donor, between roughly 500,000 and 2,100,000 distinct TCR beta clonotypes were identified. Naive TCR beta clonotypes were estimated from low-frequency clonotypes matched to each donor's FACS-determined naive share, without sorting.

The chain was built from TRBV14 and TRBJ2-6, with the D segment identity uncertain. The receptor was derived from a boy aged 2 to 10 in good health. Sequencing input: blood. The DNA is TGTGCCAGCAGCAGGGCCCCAGACTCTGGGGCCAACGTCCTGACTTTC. Its protein is CASSRAPDSGANVLTF.